This section outlines one T cell receptor beta chain sequence together with its context. The sample belongs to a study of blood T cell repertoires in COVID-19. For the study at large: COVID-19 samples collected from the United States, Italy and Spain covered acute and convalescent phases. Sources were T cells, B-cell-depleted T cells, or PBMCs; the material itself was cDNA or gDNA.

V shed 5 bases, J shed 5 bases, and the junction held 10 bases outside the gene matches. Germline CDR1 reads SGHNT; CDR2 reads YYREEE (reference sequence). The CDR3 contains 15 residues. In the original workflow: How many nucleated cells were present was estimated from reference gene primer amplification. Generated by immunoSEQ multiplex PCR, the TCRdb table keeps only in-frame clones and is missing some. The V and J calls and clone size come from that table; D and trimming were worked out from the DNA. The data show about 90,000 clones, roughly 86% seen once. The origin of this receptor is a human donor in a cohort sampled during active COVID-19. The specimen sequenced was peripheral blood. This chain links TRBV5-4 with TRBJ2-1; 7 bases are a match to TRBD2. The CDR3 coding sequence is TGTGCCAGCAGTCACCGGGACTACCGAAACAATGAGCAGTTCTTC. This sequence encodes CASSHRDYRNNEQFF.